A selection of T cell receptor beta chains follows, all from one sample in a study of patients and donors after allogeneic stem cell transplantation. Each CDR3 protein gets one entry after TCRdb re-called the RT-PCR reads with MiXCR. The repertoire consists of roughly 250,000 distinct CDR3 sequences, with about 14% occurring once and the leading ten covering about 9.9%. Sequenced material: blood, either unsorted or a sorted T cell fraction (not recorded which). The source is a human donor who was either an allogeneic HSCT recipient or a stem cell or donor lymphocyte infusion donor (not recorded which). It is not recorded whose cells these are; they may come from a transplant donor. Each CDR3 is given with its conserved first and last residue. D genes are given only for firm matches.

d_call,v_call,cdr3_aa
-,TRBV20-1,CSATGQRVTYEQYF
-,TRBV5-1,CASSLSAVEQFF
-,TRBV24-1,CATSEGRWTPQHF
-,TRBV5-4,CASSSGFNEKLFF
TRBD2,TRBV30,CAWITSGGETQYF
TRBD1,TRBV6-2/TRBV6-3,CASSPGTGYQETQYF
-,TRBV6-1,CASSERQNYGYTF
-,TRBV20-1,CSARGGTTTLKNIQYF
TRBD1,TRBV7-9,CASSRTGGNTEAFF
-,TRBV27,CASRFLGGETQYF
TRBD2,TRBV4-2,CASSRETSGGASYEQYF
-,TRBV4-3,CASSQGGGTGNTIYF
TRBD1,TRBV5-1,CASSRDRGQNEQYF
-,TRBV11-2,CASSLGSGTEAFF
-,TRBV7-3,CASSLIGQGTTDTQYF
TRBD2,TRBV5-6,CASSSLLTSGRATDTQYF
-,TRBV30,CAWRAETGQPQHF
-,TRBV12-3/TRBV12-4,CASSPGGGRGNTEAFF
-,TRBV30,CAWSISSGGYNEQFF
-,TRBV3-1,CASSPTGEIGSGEQFF
TRBD1,TRBV29-1,CSSRDRDEQYF
TRBD2,TRBV7-2,CASSLSLAGGRGEQFF
-,TRBV20-1,CSAIGGMGDTQYF
TRBD2,TRBV7-9,CASSLSLAGQETQYF
TRBD2,TRBV19,CATRGERGRTDTQYF
-,TRBV4-3,CASSQGLTVGNEQFF
TRBD2,TRBV5-1,CASSLVLAGPISGANVLTF
-,TRBV10-3,CAIADPSGTTISGEQYF
TRBD1,TRBV20-1,CSAWDRTYYGYTF
-,TRBV7-2,CASSLAFSGDPYEQYF
TRBD1,TRBV20-1,CSARDLDRGNTEAFF
-,TRBV15,CATRGFSGNTIYF
-,TRBV12-3/TRBV12-4,CASSSYEKLFF
TRBD1,TRBV5-1,CASSQGDRYGEQYF
TRBD1,TRBV4-3,CASSRSTGTGGDTQYF
-,TRBV11-1,CASSLPGGRETQYF
-,TRBV6-2/TRBV6-3,CATNPAGTDTQYF
-,TRBV15,CATSSDSREYETQYF
TRBD2,TRBV30,CAWNSGSTSGGYEQYF
-,TRBV27,CASRGATSNQPQHF